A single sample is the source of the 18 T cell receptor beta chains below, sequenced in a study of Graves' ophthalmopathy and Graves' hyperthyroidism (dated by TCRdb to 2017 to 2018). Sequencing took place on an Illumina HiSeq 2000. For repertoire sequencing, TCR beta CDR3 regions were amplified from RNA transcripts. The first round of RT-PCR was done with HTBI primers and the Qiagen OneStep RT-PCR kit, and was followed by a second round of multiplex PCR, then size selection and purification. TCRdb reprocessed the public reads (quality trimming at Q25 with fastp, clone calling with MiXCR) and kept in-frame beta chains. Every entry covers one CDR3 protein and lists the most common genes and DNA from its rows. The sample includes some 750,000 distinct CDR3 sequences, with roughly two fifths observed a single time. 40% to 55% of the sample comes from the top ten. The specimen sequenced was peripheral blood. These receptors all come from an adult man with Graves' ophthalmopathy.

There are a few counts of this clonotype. CDR3 nucleotides: TGTGCCAGCAGCCCCACCATGATTTTGTCTGGCTACACCTTC. This sequence encodes CASSPTMILSGYTF. The V call is TRBV7-2, the J call TRBJ1-2; no definite D call. Germline V lookup: CDR1 SGHTA, CDR2 FQGNSA. Trimming left V 5 bases short and J 7 bases short, with 17 bases between. This CDR3 has 14 residues.

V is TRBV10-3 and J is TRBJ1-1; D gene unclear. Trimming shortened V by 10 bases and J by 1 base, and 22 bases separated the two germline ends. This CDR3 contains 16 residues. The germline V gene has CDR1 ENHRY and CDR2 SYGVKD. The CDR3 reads CASILNDGKKNTEAFF. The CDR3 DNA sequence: TGTGCCAGCATACTTAACGACGGGAAGAAGAACACTGAAGCTTTCTTT.

CDR3 amino acids: CSASIAQGYREETQYF. The CDR3 DNA follows: TGCAGTGCTAGTATTGCACAAGGTTATAGGGAAGAGACCCAGTACTTC. The J gene is TRBJ2-5, the V gene TRBV20-1; D gene uncertain. Germline assignment: CDR1 DFQATT and CDR2 SNEGSKA (reference sequence). V lost 3 bases and J 3 bases, leaving 20 bases between the germline ends. The CDR3 is 16 amino acids.

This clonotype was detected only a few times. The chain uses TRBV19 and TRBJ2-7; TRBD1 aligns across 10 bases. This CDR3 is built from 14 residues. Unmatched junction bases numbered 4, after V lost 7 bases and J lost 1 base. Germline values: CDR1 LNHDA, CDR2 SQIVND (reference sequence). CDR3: CASNRDRGSYEQYF. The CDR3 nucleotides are TGTGCCAGTAACCGGGACAGGGGATCCTACGAGCAGTACTTC.

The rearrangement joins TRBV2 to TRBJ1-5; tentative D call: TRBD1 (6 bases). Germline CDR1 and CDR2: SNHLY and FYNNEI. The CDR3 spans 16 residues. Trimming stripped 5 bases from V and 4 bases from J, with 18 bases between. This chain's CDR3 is CASSHPTDRRNQPQHF. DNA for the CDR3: TGTGCCAGCAGTCATCCGACAGACAGGAGAAATCAGCCCCAGCATTTT.

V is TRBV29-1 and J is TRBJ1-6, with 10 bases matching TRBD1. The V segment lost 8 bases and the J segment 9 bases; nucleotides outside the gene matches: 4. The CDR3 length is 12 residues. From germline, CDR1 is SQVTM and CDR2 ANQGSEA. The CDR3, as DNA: TGCAGCCTCGGACAGGGGGGTTCACCCCTCCACTTT. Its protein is CSLGQGGSPLHF.

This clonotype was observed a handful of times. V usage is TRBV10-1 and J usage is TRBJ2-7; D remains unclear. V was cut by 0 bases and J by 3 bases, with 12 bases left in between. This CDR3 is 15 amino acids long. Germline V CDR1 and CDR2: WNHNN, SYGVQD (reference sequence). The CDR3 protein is CASSESVFGDYEQYF. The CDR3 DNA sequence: TGCGCCAGCAGTGAGTCCGTCTTTGGGGACTACGAGCAGTACTTC.

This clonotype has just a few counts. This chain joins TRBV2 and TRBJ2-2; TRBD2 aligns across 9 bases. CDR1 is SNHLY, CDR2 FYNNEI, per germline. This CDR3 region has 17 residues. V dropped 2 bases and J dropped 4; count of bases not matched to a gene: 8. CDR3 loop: CASSETGIAGVTGELFF. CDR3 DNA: TGTGCCAGCAGTGAAACAGGAATAGCGGGAGTCACCGGGGAGCTGTTTTTT.

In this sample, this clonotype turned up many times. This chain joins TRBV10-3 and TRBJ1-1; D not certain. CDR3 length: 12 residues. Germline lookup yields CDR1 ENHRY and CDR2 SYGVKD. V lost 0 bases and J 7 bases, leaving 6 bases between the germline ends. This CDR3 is CAISESADEAFF. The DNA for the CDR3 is TGTGCCATCAGTGAGTCGGCAGATGAAGCTTTCTTT.

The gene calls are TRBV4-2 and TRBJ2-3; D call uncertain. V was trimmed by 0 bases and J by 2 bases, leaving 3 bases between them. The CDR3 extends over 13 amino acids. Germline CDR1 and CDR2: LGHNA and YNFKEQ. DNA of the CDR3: TGTGCCAGCAGCCAAGACCCCACAGATACGCAGTATTTT. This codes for CASSQDPTDTQYF.

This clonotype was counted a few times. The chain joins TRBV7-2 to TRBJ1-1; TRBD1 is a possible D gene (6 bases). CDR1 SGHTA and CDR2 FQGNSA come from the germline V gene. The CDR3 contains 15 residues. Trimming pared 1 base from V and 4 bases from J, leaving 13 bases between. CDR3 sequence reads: CASSLGGGRITEAFF. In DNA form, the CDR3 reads TGTGCCAGCAGCTTAGGTGGGGGGCGGATCACTGAAGCTTTCTTT. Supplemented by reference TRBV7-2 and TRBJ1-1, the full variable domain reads GAGVSQSPSNKVTEKGKDVELRCDPISGHTALYWYRQSLGQGLEFLIYFQGNSAPDKSGLPSDRFSAERTGGSVSTLTIQRTQQEDSAVYLCASSLGGGRITEAFFGQGTRLTVV.

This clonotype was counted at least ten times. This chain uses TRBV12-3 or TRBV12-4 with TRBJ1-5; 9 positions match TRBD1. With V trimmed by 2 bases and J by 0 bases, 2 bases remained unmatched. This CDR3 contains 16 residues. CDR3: CASSLTGGGSNQPQHF. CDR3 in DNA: TGTGCCAGCAGTTTAACAGGGGGCGGTAGCAATCAGCCCCAGCATTTT.

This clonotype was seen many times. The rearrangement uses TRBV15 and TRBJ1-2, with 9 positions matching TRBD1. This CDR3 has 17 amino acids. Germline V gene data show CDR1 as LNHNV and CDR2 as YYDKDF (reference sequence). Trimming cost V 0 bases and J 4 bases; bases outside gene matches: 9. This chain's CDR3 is CATSRDYEDRGPYGYTF. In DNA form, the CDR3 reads TGTGCCACCAGCAGAGATTATGAGGACAGGGGTCCCTATGGCTACACCTTC.

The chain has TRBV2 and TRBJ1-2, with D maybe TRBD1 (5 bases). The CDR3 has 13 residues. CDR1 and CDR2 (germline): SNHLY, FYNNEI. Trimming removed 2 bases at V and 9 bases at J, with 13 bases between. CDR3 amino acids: CASSENRGLSYTF. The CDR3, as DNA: TGTGCCAGCAGTGAAAATAGGGGCCTAAGCTACACCTTC.

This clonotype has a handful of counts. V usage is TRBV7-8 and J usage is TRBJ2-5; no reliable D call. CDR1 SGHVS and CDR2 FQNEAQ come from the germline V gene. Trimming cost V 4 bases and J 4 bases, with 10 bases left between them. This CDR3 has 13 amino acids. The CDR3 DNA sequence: TGTGCCAGCAGCTCCCGGAAGGGAGAGACCCAGTACTTC. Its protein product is CASSSRKGETQYF.

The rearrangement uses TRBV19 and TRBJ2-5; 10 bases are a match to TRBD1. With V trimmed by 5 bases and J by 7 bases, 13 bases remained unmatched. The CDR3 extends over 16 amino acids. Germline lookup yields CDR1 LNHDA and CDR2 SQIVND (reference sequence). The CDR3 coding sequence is TGTGCCAGTAGTCTGACAGGGGGCTCCCCCCGGGGGACCCAGTACTTC. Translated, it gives CASSLTGGSPRGTQYF. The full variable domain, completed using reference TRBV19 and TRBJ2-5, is DGGITQSPKYLFRKEGQNVTLSCEQNLNHDAMYWYRQDPGQGLRLIYYSQIVNDFQKGDIAEGYSVSREKKESFPLTVTSAQKNPTAFYLCASSLTGGSPRGTQYFGPGTRLLVL.

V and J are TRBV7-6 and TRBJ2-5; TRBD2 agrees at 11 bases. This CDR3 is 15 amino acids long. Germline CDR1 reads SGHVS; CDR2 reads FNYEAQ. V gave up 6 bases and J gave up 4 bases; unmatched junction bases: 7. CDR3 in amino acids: CASSPLLAGAETQYF. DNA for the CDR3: TGTGCCAGCAGTCCATTACTAGCGGGAGCAGAGACCCAGTACTTC.

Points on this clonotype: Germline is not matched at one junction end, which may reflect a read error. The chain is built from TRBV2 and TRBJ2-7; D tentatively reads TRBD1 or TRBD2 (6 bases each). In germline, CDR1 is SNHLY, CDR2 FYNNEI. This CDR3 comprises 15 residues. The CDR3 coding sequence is TGTGCCAGCAGCCAAGGACCGGGGGCCGCTAGGGAGCGGTACTTC. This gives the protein CASSQGPGAARERYF.